Listed below are T cell receptor beta chains from one sample, sequenced in a study of blood T cell repertoires in COVID-19. Assay used: immunoSEQ multiplex PCR; TCRdb lists only in-frame clones, some missing. The sample yields around 100,000 clones, more than 80% seen once. The source material was peripheral blood. These TCRs come from a human donor in a cohort sampled during active COVID-19. CDR3s include the opening cysteine and the closing phenylalanine or tryptophan. A D gene is named only where the DNA matches it firmly. Size is omitted from some rows. Given values are once, few, many or a class for expanded clones.

clone_size	d_call	j_call	v_call	cdr3_nt	cdr3_aa
.	.	TRBJ2-1	TRBV19	TGTGCCAGCCTACTCCGGGGGTCAGGTGAGCAGTTCTTC	CASLLRGSGEQFF
few	TRBD2	TRBJ2-3	TRBV10-2	TGCGCCAGCAGCGGGACTAGCGGAAGAGATACGCAGTATTTT	CASSGTSGRDTQYF
.	.	TRBJ2-7	TRBV3-1/TRBV3-2	TGTGCCAGCAGCCAAGCCGGGGGGCTCTACGAGCAGTACTTC	CASSQAGGLYEQYF
few	TRBD1	TRBJ2-7	TRBV29-1	TGCAGCGCCATCCCACAGGGGGCATTCTTCAACGAGCAGTACTTC	CSAIPQGAFFNEQYF
few	.	TRBJ2-5	TRBV10-3	TGTGCCATCAGAGAGGGGGAAGCGGCGTACCAAGAGACCCAGTACTTC	CAIREGEAAYQETQYF
few	TRBD1	TRBJ1-2	TRBV5-1	TGCGCCAGCAGCTGGACCCCACAGGGGGATGGCTACACCTTC	CASSWTPQGDGYTF
.	.	TRBJ1-2	TRBV5-1	TGCGCCAGCAGCTTGGCGTCAGGGCGAGATGGCTACACCTTC	CASSLASGRDGYTF
.	TRBD1	TRBJ1-5	TRBV18	TGTGCCAGCTCCGGACAGGACAATCAGCCCCAGCATTTT	CASSGQDNQPQHF
.	TRBD1	TRBJ1-1	TRBV6-1	TGTGCCAGCAGTGATTATGGACAGGCGAACACTGAAGCTTTCTTT	CASSDYGQANTEAFF
.	TRBD2	TRBJ2-7	TRBV4-1	TGCGCCAGCAGCCAGGGAAGCGGGGGTAGCTACGAGCAGTACTTC	CASSQGSGGSYEQYF
many	.	TRBJ1-1	TRBV12-3/TRBV12-4	TGTGCCAGCAGTTTTCGAACAGGGTGGGCTTTCTTT	CASSFRTGWAFF
.	.	TRBJ1-1	TRBV4-3	TGCGCCAGCAGCCAAGACAGTTACGCTGAAGCTTTCTTT	CASSQDSYAEAFF
.	.	TRBJ1-5	TRBV18	TGTGCCAGCTCAGGAGACAGATTTCAGCCCCAGCATTTT	CASSGDRFQPQHF
.	TRBD1	TRBJ1-5	TRBV12-3/TRBV12-4	TGTGCCAGCAGTCAAGGACAGGATCAGCCCCAGCATTTT	CASSQGQDQPQHF
.	TRBD1	TRBJ2-3	TRBV7-7	TGTGCTAGCAGCTTAGGGACAGGCTACACAGATACGCAGTATTTT	CASSLGTGYTDTQYF
.	TRBD2	TRBJ2-7	TRBV9	TGTGCCAGCAGCGTAGACCGGGAGGGGACCTACGAGCAGTACTTC	CASSVDREGTYEQYF
.	.	TRBJ1-1	TRBV18	TGTGCCAGCTCACCAGGGCTTAAGAACACTGAAGCTTTCTTT	CASSPGLKNTEAFF
few	.	TRBJ1-4	TRBV28	TGTGCCAGCAGTCCCTCTGGTACAGGGTGGGGTGAAAAACTGTTTTTT	CASSPSGTGWGEKLFF
.	.	TRBJ2-7	TRBV6-5	TGTGCCAGCAGTTCGTCAGGGATACGCGAGCAGTACTTC	CASSSSGIREQYF
.	.	TRBJ2-3	TRBV20-1	TGCAGTGCTAGTTTGGGCGGGGGCACAGATACGCAGTATTTT	CSASLGGGTDTQYF
.	.	TRBJ2-3	TRBV11-3	TGTGCCAGCAGCTTAGTCGGACGGGATACAAAGGATACGCAGTATTTT	CASSLVGRDTKDTQYF
few	TRBD1	TRBJ1-6	TRBV4-3	TGCGCCAGCAGCCAAGATGGTAACAGGGGAAATTCACCCCTCCACTTT	CASSQDGNRGNSPLHF
.	.	TRBJ1-1	TRBV7-8	TGTGCCAGCAGCTTAGCTCCCTTGACACTTAACACTGAAGCTTTCTTT	CASSLAPLTLNTEAFF
.	.	TRBJ2-7	TRBV15	TGTGCCACCAGCAGAGATAGGGGCTTCTCCTACGAGCAGTACTTC	CATSRDRGFSYEQYF
.	.	TRBJ2-2	TRBV4-1	TGCGCCAGCAGCCAAGTAGCCCTTAACACCGGGGAGCTGTTTTTT	CASSQVALNTGELFF